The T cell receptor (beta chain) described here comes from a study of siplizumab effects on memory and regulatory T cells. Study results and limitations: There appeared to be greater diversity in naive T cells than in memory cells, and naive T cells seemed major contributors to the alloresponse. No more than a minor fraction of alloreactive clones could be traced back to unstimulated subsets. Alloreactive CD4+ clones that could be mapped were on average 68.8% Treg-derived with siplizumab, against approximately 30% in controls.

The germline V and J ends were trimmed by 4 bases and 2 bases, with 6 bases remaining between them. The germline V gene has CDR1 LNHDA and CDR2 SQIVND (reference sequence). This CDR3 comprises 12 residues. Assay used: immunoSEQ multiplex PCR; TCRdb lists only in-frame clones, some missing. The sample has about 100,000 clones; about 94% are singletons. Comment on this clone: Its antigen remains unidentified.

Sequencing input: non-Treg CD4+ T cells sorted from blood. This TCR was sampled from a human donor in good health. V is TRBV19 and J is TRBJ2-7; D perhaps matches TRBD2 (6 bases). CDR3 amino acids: CASSRGAYEQYF. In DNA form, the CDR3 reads TGTGCCAGTAGTAGGGGGGCCTACGAGCAGTACTTC.